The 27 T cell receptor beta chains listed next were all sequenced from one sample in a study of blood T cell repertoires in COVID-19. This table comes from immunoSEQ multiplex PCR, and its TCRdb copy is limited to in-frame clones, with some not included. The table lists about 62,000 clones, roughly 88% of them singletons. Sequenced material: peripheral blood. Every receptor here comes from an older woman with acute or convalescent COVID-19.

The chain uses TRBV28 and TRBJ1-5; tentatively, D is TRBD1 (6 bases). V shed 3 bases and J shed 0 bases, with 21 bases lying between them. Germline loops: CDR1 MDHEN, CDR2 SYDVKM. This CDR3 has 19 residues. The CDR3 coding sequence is TGTGCCAGCAGTTTTCCCACCCGTACCGGGACAATTAGCAATCAGCCCCAGCATTTT. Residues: CASSFPTRTGTISNQPQHF.

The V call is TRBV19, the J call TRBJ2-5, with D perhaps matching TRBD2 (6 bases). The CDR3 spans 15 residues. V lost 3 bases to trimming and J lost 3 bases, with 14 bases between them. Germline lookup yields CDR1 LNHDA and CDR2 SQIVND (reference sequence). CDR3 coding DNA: TGTGCCAGTAGTATTTGGGGACTGAGTGAAGAGACCCAGTACTTC. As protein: CASSIWGLSEETQYF.

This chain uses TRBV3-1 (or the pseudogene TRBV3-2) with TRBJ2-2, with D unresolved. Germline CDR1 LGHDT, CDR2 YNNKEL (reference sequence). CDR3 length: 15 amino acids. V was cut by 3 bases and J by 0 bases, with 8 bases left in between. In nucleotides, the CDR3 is TGTGCCAGCAGCCAGCGGCCATCGAACACCGGGGAGCTGTTTTTT. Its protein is CASSQRPSNTGELFF.

The CDR3 nucleotides read TGTGCCAGCAGTGATTCGACTATAAATGAAAAACTGTTTTTT. Its translation is CASSDSTINEKLFF. The chain recombines TRBV6-1 with TRBJ1-4, with D unclear. The CDR3 sequence is 14 residues long. V was shortened by 3 bases and J by 5 bases, with 10 bases between the two germline ends. CDR1 is MNHNS and CDR2 is SASEGT in the germline V gene.

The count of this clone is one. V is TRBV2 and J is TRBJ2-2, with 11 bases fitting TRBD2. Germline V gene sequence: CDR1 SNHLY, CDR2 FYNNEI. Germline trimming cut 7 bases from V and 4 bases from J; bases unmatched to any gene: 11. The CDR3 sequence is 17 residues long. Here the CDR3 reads CASMGVAGGPGTGELFF. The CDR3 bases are TGTGCCAGCATGGGGGTAGCGGGAGGGCCGGGCACCGGGGAGCTGTTTTTT.

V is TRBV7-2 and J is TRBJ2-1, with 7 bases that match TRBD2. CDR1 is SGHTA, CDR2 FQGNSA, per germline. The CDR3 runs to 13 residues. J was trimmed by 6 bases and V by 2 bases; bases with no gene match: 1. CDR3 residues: CASSLWGGNEQFF. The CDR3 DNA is TGTGCCAGCAGCTTATGGGGGGGCAATGAGCAGTTCTTC.

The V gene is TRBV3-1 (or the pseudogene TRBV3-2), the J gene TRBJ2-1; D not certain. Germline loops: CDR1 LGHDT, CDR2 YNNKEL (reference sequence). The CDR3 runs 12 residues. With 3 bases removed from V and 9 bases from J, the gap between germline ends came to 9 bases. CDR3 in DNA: TGTGCCAGCAGCCACGGGTCGGGTGAGCAGTTCTTC. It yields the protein CASSHGSGEQFF.

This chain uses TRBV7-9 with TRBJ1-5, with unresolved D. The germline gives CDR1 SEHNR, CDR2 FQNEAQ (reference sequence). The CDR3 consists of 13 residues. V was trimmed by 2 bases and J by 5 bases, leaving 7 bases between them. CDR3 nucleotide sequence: TGTGCCAGCAGCTTACGCCAGGATCAGCCCCAGCATTTT. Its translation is CASSLRQDQPQHF.

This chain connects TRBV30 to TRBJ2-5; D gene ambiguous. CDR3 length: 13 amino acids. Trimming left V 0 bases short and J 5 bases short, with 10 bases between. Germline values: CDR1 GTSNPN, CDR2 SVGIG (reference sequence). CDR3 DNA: TGTGCCTGGAGTGTAGTCCATCGGGAGACCCAGTACTTC. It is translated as CAWSVVHRETQYF.

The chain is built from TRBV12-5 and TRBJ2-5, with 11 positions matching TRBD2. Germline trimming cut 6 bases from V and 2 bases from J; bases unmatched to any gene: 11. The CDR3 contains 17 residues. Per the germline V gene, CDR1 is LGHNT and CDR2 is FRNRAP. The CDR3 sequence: CASGRGTSGTLQETQYF. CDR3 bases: TGTGCTAGTGGCCGTGGGACTAGCGGAACTCTTCAAGAGACCCAGTACTTC.

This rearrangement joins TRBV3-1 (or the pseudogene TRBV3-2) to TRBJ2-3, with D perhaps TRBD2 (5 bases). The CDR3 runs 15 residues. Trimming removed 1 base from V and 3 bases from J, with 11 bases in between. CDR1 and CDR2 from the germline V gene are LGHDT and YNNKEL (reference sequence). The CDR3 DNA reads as TGTGCCAGCAGCCAAGGTGGGGAGACGACAGATACGCAGTATTTT. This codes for CASSQGGETTDTQYF.

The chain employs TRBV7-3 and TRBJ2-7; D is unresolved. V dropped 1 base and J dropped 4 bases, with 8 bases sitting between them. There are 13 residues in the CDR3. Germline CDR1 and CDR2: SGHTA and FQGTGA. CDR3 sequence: CASSLNNNYEQYV. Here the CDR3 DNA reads TGTGCCAGCAGCTTAAACAACAATTACGAGCAGTACGTC.

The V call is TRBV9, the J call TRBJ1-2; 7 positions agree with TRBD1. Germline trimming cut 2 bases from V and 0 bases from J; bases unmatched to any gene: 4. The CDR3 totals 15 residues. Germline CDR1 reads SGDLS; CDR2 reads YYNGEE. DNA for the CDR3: TGTGCCAGCAGCGTGGGGACAGCTTCTAACTATGGCTACACCTTC. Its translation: CASSVGTASNYGYTF. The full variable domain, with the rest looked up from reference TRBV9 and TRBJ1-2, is DSGVTQTPKHLITATGQRVTLRCSPRSGDLSVYWYQQSLDQGLQFLIQYYNGEERAKGNILERFSAQQFPDLHSELNLSSLELGDSALYFCASSVGTASNYGYTFGSGTRLTVV.

CDR3: CAWSVLEGGELFF. CDR3 bases: TGTGCCTGGAGTGTACTAGAGGGCGGGGAGCTGTTTTTT. The chain uses TRBV30 and TRBJ2-2; D perhaps matches TRBD2 (5 bases). Germline lookup yields CDR1 GTSNPN and CDR2 SVGIG (reference sequence). V dropped 0 bases and J dropped 7 bases, with 9 bases sitting between them. This CDR3 is built from 13 residues.

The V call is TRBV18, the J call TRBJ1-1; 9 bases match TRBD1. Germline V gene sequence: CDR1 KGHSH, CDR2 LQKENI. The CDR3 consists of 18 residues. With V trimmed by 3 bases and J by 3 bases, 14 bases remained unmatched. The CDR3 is CASSPYRGRGLGDTEAFF. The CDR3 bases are TGTGCCAGCTCACCCTACAGGGGGCGTGGATTAGGGGACACTGAAGCTTTCTTT.

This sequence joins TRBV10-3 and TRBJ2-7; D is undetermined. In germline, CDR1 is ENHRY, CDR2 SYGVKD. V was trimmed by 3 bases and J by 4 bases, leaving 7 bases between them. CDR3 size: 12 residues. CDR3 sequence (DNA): TGTGCCATCAGTGACCCAGGTTACGAGCAGTACGTC. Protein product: CAISDPGYEQYV.

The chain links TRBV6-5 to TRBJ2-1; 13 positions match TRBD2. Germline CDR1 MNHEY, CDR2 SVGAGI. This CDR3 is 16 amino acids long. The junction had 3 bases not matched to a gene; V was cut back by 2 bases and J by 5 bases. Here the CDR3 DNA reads TGTGCCAGCAGTTACACTAGCGGGAGGGCAAACAATGAGCAGTTCTTC. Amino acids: CASSYTSGRANNEQFF.

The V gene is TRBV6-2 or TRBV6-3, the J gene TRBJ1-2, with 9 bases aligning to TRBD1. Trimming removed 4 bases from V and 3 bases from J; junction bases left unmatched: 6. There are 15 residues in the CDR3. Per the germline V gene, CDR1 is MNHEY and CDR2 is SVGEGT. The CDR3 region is CASSSGQGSHYGYTF. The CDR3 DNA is TGTGCCAGCAGTTCCGGACAGGGGAGTCACTATGGCTACACCTTC.

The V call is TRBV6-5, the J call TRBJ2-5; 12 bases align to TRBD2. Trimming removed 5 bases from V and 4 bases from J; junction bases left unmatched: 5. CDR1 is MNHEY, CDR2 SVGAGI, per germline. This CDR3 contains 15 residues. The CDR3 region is CASSKLAGGRETQYF. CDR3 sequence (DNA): TGTGCCAGCAGTAAACTAGCGGGGGGCCGAGAGACCCAGTACTTC.

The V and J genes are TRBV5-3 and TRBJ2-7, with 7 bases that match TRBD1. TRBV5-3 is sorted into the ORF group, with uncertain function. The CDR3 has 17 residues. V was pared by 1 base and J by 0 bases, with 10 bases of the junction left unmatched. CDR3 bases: TGTGCCAGAAGCTTGCGAGGAGGCAGGGGGAGCTCCTACGAGCAGTACGTC. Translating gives CARSLRGGRGSSYEQYV.

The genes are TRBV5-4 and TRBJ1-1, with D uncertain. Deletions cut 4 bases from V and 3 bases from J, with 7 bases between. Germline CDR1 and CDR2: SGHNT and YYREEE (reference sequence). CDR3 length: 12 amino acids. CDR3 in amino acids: CASSHSDTEAFF. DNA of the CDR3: TGTGCCAGCAGCCACAGTGACACTGAAGCTTTCTTT.

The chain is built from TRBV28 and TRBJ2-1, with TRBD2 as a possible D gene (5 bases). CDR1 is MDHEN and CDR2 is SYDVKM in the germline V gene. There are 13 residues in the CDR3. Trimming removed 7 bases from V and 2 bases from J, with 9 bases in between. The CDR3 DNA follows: TGTGCCAGCAAGTCCGGGACCTACAATGAGCAGTTCTTC. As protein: CASKSGTYNEQFF.

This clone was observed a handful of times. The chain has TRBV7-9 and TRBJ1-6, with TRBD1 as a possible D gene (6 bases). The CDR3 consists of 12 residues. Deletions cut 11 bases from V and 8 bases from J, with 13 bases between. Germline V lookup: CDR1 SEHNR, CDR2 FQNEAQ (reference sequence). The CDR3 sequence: CAGGGRYSPLHF. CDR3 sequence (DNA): TGTGCCGGGGGCGGGCGATATTCACCCCTCCACTTT.

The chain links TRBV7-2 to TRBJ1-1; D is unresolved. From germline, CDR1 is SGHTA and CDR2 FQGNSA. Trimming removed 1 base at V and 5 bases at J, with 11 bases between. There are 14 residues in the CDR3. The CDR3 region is CASSLGSAGTEAFF. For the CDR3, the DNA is TGTGCCAGCAGCTTAGGGAGTGCGGGGACTGAAGCTTTCTTT.

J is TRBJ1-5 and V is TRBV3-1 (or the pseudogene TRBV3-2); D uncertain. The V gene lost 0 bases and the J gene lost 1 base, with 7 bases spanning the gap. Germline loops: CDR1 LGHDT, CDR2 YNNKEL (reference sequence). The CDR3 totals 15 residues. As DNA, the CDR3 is TGTGCCAGCAGCCAAGATCTTGGCAGCAATCAGCCCCAGCATTTT. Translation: CASSQDLGSNQPQHF.

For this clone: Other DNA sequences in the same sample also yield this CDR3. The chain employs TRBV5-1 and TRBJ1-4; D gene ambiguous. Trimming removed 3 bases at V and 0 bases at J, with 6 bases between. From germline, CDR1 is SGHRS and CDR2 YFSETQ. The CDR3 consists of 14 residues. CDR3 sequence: CASSSLATNEKLFF. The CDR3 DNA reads TGCGCCAGCAGCTCCTTAGCAACTAATGAAAAACTGTTTTTT.

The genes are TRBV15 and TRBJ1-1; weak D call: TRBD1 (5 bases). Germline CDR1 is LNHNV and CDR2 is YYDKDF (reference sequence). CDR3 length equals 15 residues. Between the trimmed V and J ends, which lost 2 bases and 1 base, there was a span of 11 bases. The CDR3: CATSRSQVGNTEAFF. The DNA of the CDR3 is TGTGCCACCAGCAGATCACAGGTAGGGAACACTGAAGCTTTCTTT.